These T cell receptor beta chains were read from a single sample in a study of T-cell memory formation after mild COVID-19. From the 5' RACE reads, TCRdb called clonotypes with MiXCR, one entry per CDR3 protein. The sample lists about 180,000 distinct CDR3 sequences, roughly 17% occurring once. Material: PBMCs or a T cell subset sorted from them (not recorded which). The source is an adult woman who had mild COVID-19 (a few samples of this study predate the infection). Cell type and time point are not known. The CDR3 runs from the conserved cysteine through the conserved F or W. A D gene is named only where the DNA matches it firmly. Rows give clone size only sometimes, using once, few, many, or a class for an expanded clone.

len | d_gene | j_gene | v_gene | abundance | CDR3nt | CDR3aa
14 | TRBD1 | TRBJ2-7 | TRBV12-3/TRBV12-4 | NA | TGTGCCAGCAGTCCACAGGGGATGGGGTACGAGCAGTACTTC | CASSPQGMGYEQYF
12 | TRBD1 | TRBJ2-7 | TRBV30 | NA | TGTGCCTGGAGTGGACAGGGTTACGAGCAGTACTTC | CAWSGQGYEQYF
13 | NA | TRBJ2-5 | TRBV5-1 | few | TGCGCCAGCAGTGGAAAGGGCCAAGAGACCCAGTACTTC | CASSGKGQETQYF
17 | NA | TRBJ1-1 | TRBV4-2 | NA | TGTGCCAGCAGCCAAGGTCAATGGGGGGCGCAGAACACTGAAGCTTTCTTT | CASSQGQWGAQNTEAFF
12 | NA | TRBJ2-7 | TRBV5-1 | few | TGCGCCAGCAGCTATTCTAGGGACGAGCAGTACTTC | CASSYSRDEQYF
13 | TRBD1 | TRBJ1-1 | TRBV29-1 | few | TGCAGCTTTCGACAGGGACGGGGAACTGAAGCTTTCTTT | CSFRQGRGTEAFF
12 | NA | TRBJ1-2 | TRBV24-1 | few | TGTGCCGTAACCGGGACAACGGTTGGCTACACCTTC | CAVTGTTVGYTF
14 | TRBD2 | TRBJ2-7 | TRBV20-1 | few | TGCAGTGCTAGACCGGGACTAGCGGGGTACGAGCAGTACTTC | CSARPGLAGYEQYF
18 | NA | TRBJ2-2 | TRBV7-2 | many | TGTGCCAGCAGCCTAGTGACCGGGACTCCTTTTCAGGCGGGGGAGCTGTTTTTT | CASSLVTGTPFQAGELFF
15 | NA | TRBJ1-4 | TRBV6-2/TRBV6-3 | NA | TGTGCCAGCAGTTACTCGACTACAGGGTTTGAAAAACTGTTTTTT | CASSYSTTGFEKLFF
13 | NA | TRBJ1-2 | TRBV6-2/TRBV6-3 | NA | TGTGCCAGCAGTTCCTGGAGACCAAATGGCTACACCTTC | CASSSWRPNGYTF
16 | TRBD1 | TRBJ1-2 | TRBV3-1 | NA | TGTGCCAGCAGTCCTTCGACAGGGAGGGTAAATGATGGCTACACCTTC | CASSPSTGRVNDGYTF
14 | NA | TRBJ1-1 | TRBV19 | NA | TGTGCCAGTAGTCCGGAAGCCTCTAACTTTAAAGCTTTCTTT | CASSPEASNFKAFF
18 | TRBD2 | TRBJ2-3 | TRBV7-2 | medium-sized | TGTGCCAGCAGCCTGGCGGCTAGCGGGGGACTCAGCACAGATACGCAGTATTTT | CASSLAASGGLSTDTQYF
13 | NA | TRBJ2-1 | TRBV7-9 | few | TGTGCCAGCAGCTTAGAGGGGTGGCATGAGCAGTTCTTC | CASSLEGWHEQFF
16 | TRBD2 | TRBJ2-3 | TRBV7-2 | NA | TGTGCCAGCAGTTCCGGCGGGGGGGTCTTTCAGGGTACGCAGTATTTT | CASSSGGGVFQGTQYF
14 | NA | TRBJ1-1 | TRBV3-1 | NA | TGTGCCAGCAGCCAAATGGAGGGAGAGACTGAAGCTTTCTTT | CASSQMEGETEAFF
15 | TRBD1 | TRBJ2-1 | TRBV24-1 | NA | TGTGCCACCAGCCGGGGACAGCTGAAGCCGGGTGAGCAGTTCTTC | CATSRGQLKPGEQFF
12 | NA | TRBJ2-3 | TRBV7-2 | many | TGTGCCAGCAGCTTATACACAGATACGCAGTATTTT | CASSLYTDTQYF
13 | NA | TRBJ2-1 | TRBV4-2 | NA | TGTGCCAGCAGCCAAGATGGGTCCGATCTGCAGTTCTTC | CASSQDGSDLQFF
14 | NA | TRBJ1-3 | TRBV2 | NA | TGTGCCAGCAGGGGCAGAGGGGCTGGAAACACCATATATTTT | CASRGRGAGNTIYF
12 | NA | TRBJ2-7 | TRBV20-1 | many | TGCAGTGCAGGGGGGCAGCCCCCGAAGCAGTACTTC | CSAGGQPPKQYF
15 | NA | TRBJ2-1 | TRBV7-6 | few | TGTGCCAGCAGTCCGCTAGCGTGGGAGGCCAATGAGCAGTTCTTC | CASSPLAWEANEQFF
13 | NA | TRBJ1-3 | TRBV19 | NA | TGTGCCAGTAAATTCAGCTCTGGAAACACCATATATTTT | CASKFSSGNTIYF
15 | NA | TRBJ2-6 | TRBV5-4 | few | TGTGCCAGCAGCTCTGACGGCTCTGGGGCCAACGTCCTGACTTTC | CASSSDGSGANVLTF
16 | NA | TRBJ2-2 | TRBV18 | few | TGTGCCAGCTCACCACCGATTAGGGATTACACCGGGGAGCTGTTTTTT | CASSPPIRDYTGELFF
13 | TRBD1 | TRBJ2-7 | TRBV20-1 | few | TGCAGTGCTCCGGGACAGGGGGCAAGCGAGCAGTACTTC | CSAPGQGASEQYF
15 | TRBD1 | TRBJ1-5 | TRBV24-1 | few | TGTGCCACCAGTGACCACGACAGGGTGGGTCAGCCCCAGCATTTT | CATSDHDRVGQPQHF
17 | NA | TRBJ1-1 | TRBV5-1 | NA | TGCGCCAGCAGCCCATCATCCGGGGGCTACCAAGTCTCTGAAGCTTTCTTT | CASSPSSGGYQVSEAFF
13 | NA | TRBJ2-3 | TRBV5-1 | few | TGCGCCAGCAGCTTTGGGGAGTCAGATACGCAGTATTTT | CASSFGESDTQYF
17 | TRBD2 | TRBJ2-5 | TRBV4-1 | few | TGCGCCAGCAGCCAGTTGGGGACTAGCGGGAGTAAAGAGACCCAGTACTTC | CASSQLGTSGSKETQYF
16 | NA | TRBJ1-4 | TRBV12-3/TRBV12-4 | NA | TGTGCCAGCAGTCCCCCGGAAGGATTAAGTTTGGGGAAACTGTTTTTT | CASSPPEGLSLGKLFF
12 | NA | TRBJ1-2 | TRBV5-4 | few | TGTGCCAGCAGCCCATGGGGGAATGGCTACACCTTC | CASSPWGNGYTF
13 | NA | TRBJ2-3 | TRBV24-1 | few | TGTGCCACCAGGGACATCGGGGCAGATACGCAGTATTTT | CATRDIGADTQYF
15 | NA | TRBJ1-1 | TRBV7-3 | NA | TGTGCCAGCAGCTTAACGGGTGGCGTGAACACTGAAGCTTTCTTT | CASSLTGGVNTEAFF
15 | TRBD2 | TRBJ2-1 | TRBV12-3/TRBV12-4 | few | TGTGCCAGCAGTTTCAGCGGGGGGGGATACAATGAGCAGTTCTTC | CASSFSGGGYNEQFF
15 | NA | TRBJ2-1 | TRBV7-9 | NA | TGTGCCAGCAGCACCCGACCGGTGGATAGCGATATGGAGTTCTTC | CASSTRPVDSDMEFF
14 | NA | TRBJ2-7 | TRBV3-1 | many | TGTGCCAGCAGCCAAACCGACAGAGCCTACGAGCAGTACTTC | CASSQTDRAYEQYF
16 | TRBD1 | TRBJ1-3 | TRBV5-5 | few | TGTGCCAGCAGCTTGTCGGGCAGGGGGACAGGAAACACCATATATTTT | CASSLSGRGTGNTIYF